This T cell receptor (beta chain) is drawn from a study of tumor-infiltrating lymphocytes in primary liver carcinoma (dated by TCRdb to the late 2010s). Broadly, across the study: The five patients, three men and two women aged 30 to 69 years, had hepatocellular carcinoma (four) or combined HCC and intrahepatic cholangiocarcinoma (one). The five patients had tumors staged T1-T3 N0M0, with maximum diameters ranging from about 4.2 to 11 cm. TCRbeta repertoire sequencing covered 35 or so specimens from 5 patients: 25 or so tumor regions, 5 adjacent noncancerous liver tissues and 5 peripheral blood samples. Roughly 3.65 to 8 million productive TCRbeta reads were obtained per sample, and no significant difference in read depth was found between tissue types. Across five regions of each liver tumor, along with adjacent normal tissue and blood, the study brought together TCRbeta repertoire sequencing, expression microarrays and whole-exome sequencing. Repertoires from technical replicates were highly reproducible, with mean shared-clone rates about 0.86 and correlation coefficients above 0.95. Beyond this particular receptor, the publication reports: Since the samples were bulk and unsorted, there was no way to compare CD4+ and CD8+ T cell repertoires. With just a handful of patients in the study, the authors point out that the findings should be validated in a larger study. Because only the TCR beta chain was sequenced and unpaired alpha chains were not captured, true repertoire diversity is likely underestimated. The top 250 clones accounted for a significantly greater share of the repertoire in tumors than in blood (p = 0.039). Repertoire overlap was found to be higher between tumor regions (mean roughly 35%) than between tumor-adjacent (roughly 17%) or tumor-blood (about 14%) pairs, consistent with antigen-driven expansion.

Starting from about 500 ng total RNA, TCRbeta-specific cDNA was produced by reverse transcription with a constant-region primer and ProtoScript II reverse transcriptase. The TCRbeta libraries were prepared through three rounds of nested multiplex PCR following a slightly modified ARM-PCR procedure. Multiplex TRBV1-TRBV30 forward primers and a Cbeta reverse primer were used in the first two PCR rounds, each of which was run for 10 to 11 cycles. A final 25-cycle PCR with Deep VentR polymerase added sample barcodes and Illumina adapters. Before sequencing, amplicons of 200-500 bp were gel-purified using a QIAquick gel extraction kit. An Illumina HiSeq 2500 was used to sequence the TCRbeta amplicons, generating 250-bp paired-end reads. In the source study's methods: Reads were quality-trimmed with Trimmomatic v0.33, and paired reads were merged with FLASH v1.2.11 to recover full CDR3 sequences. V, D and J germline segments were assigned to the rearranged TCRbeta sequences using MiGEC v1.2.1b. Clonotype statistics and Shannon-Wiener diversity indices were computed with VDJtools v1.0.0. Except for diversity analysis, only the 250 most abundant clonotypes of each sample were used in subsequent analyses to reduce sampling bias. TCRdb trimmed the raw reads at Q25, called clones with MiXCR and kept productive beta chains. Each entry is one CDR3 protein sequence, shown with its most common DNA and genes. These V and J calls rely on TCRdb rather than the paper's analysis. Present in this sample are about 100,000 distinct CDR3 sequences, just under 70% of which were seen just once. Around 25% of the sample is in the top ten clones.

Total RNA and DNA were co-extracted from approximately 20-30 mg of bulk tissue with the AllPrep DNA/RNA mini kit, without cell sorting. Roughly five patients with histopathologically diagnosed primary liver carcinoma underwent surgical resection in China between 2015 and 2016. Chronic HBV infection was present in the patients, and the patients were treatment-naive at sampling. Fresh tumor and adjacent tissue pieces were bisected; one half was stored in RNAlater at -80°C, the other sent for histology. Turning to this clonotype: Its specific antigen is unknown. This may be a read error: a much more frequent sequence differs by one nucleotide.

The CDR3, from cysteine to phenylalanine, totals 16 residues. The sequence is cut down to CDR3 DNA, 48 bases in frame from base 1. Sequencing was performed on tumor-adjacent normal liver tissue. The sequence links TRBV12-3 or TRBV12-4 to TRBJ2-2, with no reliable assignment of the D segment. This clonotype was obtained from a man aged 35 to 55 with primary liver carcinoma and hepatitis B virus infection. This receptor has the CDR3 CASSEMSRLNNGELFF. In nucleotides, the sequence is TGTGCCAGCAGCGAAATGTCCCGCCTTAACAACGGGGAGCTGTTTTTT.